The 30 T cell receptor beta chains given below trace back to one sample, sequenced in a study of identical twins. TCRdb re-called the 5' RACE reads with MiXCR, one entry per CDR3 protein. The sample records roughly 710,000 distinct CDR3 sequences, roughly 6% being singletons. The sequenced sample consisted of naive T cells sorted from blood. The receptors were gathered from a man aged 18 to 30 in good health.

This clonotype was found a few times. V and J are TRBV7-2 and TRBJ2-7; D is perhaps TRBD1 (5 bases). The V gene's germline CDR1 is SGHTA and CDR2 FQGNSA. The CDR3 is 13 amino acids. V lost 5 bases to trimming and J lost 5 bases, with 13 bases between them. The CDR3 nucleotides read TGTGCCAGCAGCGCGTATCTGACAGACGAGCAGTACGTC. Protein: CASSAYLTDEQYV.

This clonotype was detected many times. This chain uses TRBV12-3 or TRBV12-4 with TRBJ2-5; the D is unclear. V shed 6 bases and J shed 1 base, with 9 bases lying between them. There are 13 residues in the CDR3. CDR3: CASSEMAQETQYF. DNA for the CDR3: TGTGCCAGCAGCGAGATGGCCCAAGAGACCCAGTACTTC.

The chain has TRBV6-1 and TRBJ2-1; tentatively, D is TRBD1 (6 bases). Trimming cost V 5 bases and J 3 bases, with 14 bases left between them. CDR1 is MNHNS and CDR2 is SASEGT in the germline V gene. The CDR3 consists of 15 residues. The CDR3 loop reads CASSRDRRGYNEQFF. The CDR3, as DNA: TGTGCCAGCAGTCGAGACAGGAGAGGCTACAATGAGCAGTTCTTC.

The rearrangement joins TRBV27 to TRBJ1-1; D is possibly TRBD1 (5 bases). Germline V gene lookup returns CDR1 MNHEY and CDR2 SMNVEV (reference sequence). The CDR3 covers 15 residues. Trimming removed 4 bases at V and 1 base at J, with 13 bases between. Here the CDR3 DNA reads TGTGCCAGCAGTTCCCCGGGGGAGAGGAACACTGAAGCTTTCTTT. This translates into CASSSPGERNTEAFF.

This clonotype has ten or more counts. The chain is built from TRBV12-5 and TRBJ2-1; no clear D. From germline, CDR1 is LGHNT and CDR2 FRNRAP. The CDR3 has 13 amino acids. The V end lost 1 base, the J end lost 5 bases, and 6 bases lay between the germline ends. The CDR3 region is CASGLGTNNEQFF. Here the CDR3 DNA reads TGTGCTAGTGGTTTGGGCACTAACAATGAGCAGTTCTTC.

A few counts support this clonotype. The J gene is TRBJ2-3, the V gene TRBV10-3, with TRBD1 matching 7 bases. CDR3 length: 16 residues. Per the germline V gene, CDR1 is ENHRY and CDR2 is SYGVKD. With 4 bases clipped from V and 0 bases from J, the junction kept 7 bases outside the gene matches. The CDR3 sequence: CAISGSTGASTDTQYF. The CDR3 DNA sequence: TGTGCCATCAGTGGGTCAACAGGGGCCAGCACAGATACGCAGTATTTT.

Many counts were recorded for this clonotype. J is TRBJ1-2 and V is TRBV5-6; 7 bases agree with TRBD1. The CDR3 consists of 14 residues. The V gene's germline CDR1 is SGHDT and CDR2 YYEEEE. J was trimmed by 0 bases and V by 4 bases; bases with no gene match: 3. The CDR3 reads CASSPGTANYGYTF. The CDR3 nucleotides are TGTGCCAGCAGCCCAGGGACAGCTAACTATGGCTACACCTTC.

Ten or more counts support this clonotype. CDR3 sequence: CASGDLSGPLHF. CDR3 coding DNA: TGCGCCAGCGGCGATTTATCGGGGCCCCTCCACTTT. The V gene is TRBV10-2, the J gene TRBJ1-6; D gene unclear. The CDR3 is made up of 12 amino acids. Trimming removed 8 bases from V and 13 bases from J, with 15 bases in between. Germline CDR1 WSHSY, CDR2 SAAADI.

This chain joins TRBV12-3 or TRBV12-4 and TRBJ1-5; D is unclear. The CDR3 runs to 15 residues. V lost 6 bases to trimming and J lost 0 bases, with 12 bases between them. CDR3 protein: CASRASRRSNQPQHF. The CDR3 DNA sequence: TGTGCCAGCAGAGCTTCCAGGCGTAGCAATCAGCCCCAGCATTTT.

This clonotype has just a few counts. The chain carries TRBV4-3 and TRBJ2-3, with D perhaps TRBD1 (5 bases). In germline, CDR1 is LGHNA, CDR2 YSLEER. The germline V and J ends were trimmed by 1 base and 0 bases, with 11 bases remaining between them. This CDR3 region has 16 residues. This CDR3 reads CASSQGVGPSTDTQYF. CDR3 sequence (DNA): TGCGCCAGCAGCCAAGGAGTGGGGCCTAGCACAGATACGCAGTATTTT.

This clonotype was recorded a few times. The V and J genes are TRBV9 and TRBJ2-4; no reliable D call. Trimming pared 0 bases from V and 1 base from J, leaving 11 bases between. The CDR3 length is 16 residues. Germline CDR1 reads SGDLS; CDR2 reads YYNGEE. CDR3 protein: CASSVDPRRAKNIQYF. For the CDR3, the DNA is TGTGCCAGCAGCGTAGATCCCCGAAGGGCCAAAAACATTCAGTACTTC.

This clonotype turned up a few times. Here the CDR3 DNA reads TGTGCCAGTAGTCTTTTCTCGTGGGACAGGGACTATGGCTACACCTTC. It codes for CASSLFSWDRDYGYTF. V usage is TRBV19 and J usage is TRBJ1-2; TRBD1 agrees at 9 bases. V trimming: 5 bases; J trimming: 3 bases; junction bases outside the gene matches: 10. The CDR3 covers 16 residues. Germline CDR1 LNHDA, CDR2 SQIVND (reference sequence).

This clonotype was recorded many times. The chain joins TRBV6-1 to TRBJ1-5; TRBD1 matches 7 bases. V gave up 6 bases and J gave up 3 bases; unmatched junction bases: 5. The CDR3 has 14 residues. The germline V gene encodes CDR1 MNHNS and CDR2 SASEGT. This CDR3 is CASSMDRNNQPQHF. CDR3 nucleotide sequence: TGTGCCAGCAGCATGGACAGGAACAATCAGCCCCAGCATTTT.

This clonotype showed up just a few times. The rearrangement uses TRBV10-3 and TRBJ1-2; 9 bases align to TRBD1. Germline assignment: CDR1 ENHRY and CDR2 SYGVKD. This CDR3 is 15 amino acids long. Trimming removed 6 bases from V and 6 bases from J; junction bases left unmatched: 11. The CDR3 DNA reads TGTGCCATCAGGATACACAGGGGGCGCGGAGATGGCTACACCTTC. This sequence encodes CAIRIHRGRGDGYTF.

This clonotype was counted only a few times. The chain couples TRBV6-2 or TRBV6-3 to TRBJ2-7; 7 bases match TRBD1. Germline V lookup: CDR1 MNHEY, CDR2 SVGEGT. With 6 bases clipped from V and 3 bases from J, the junction kept 11 bases outside the gene matches. This CDR3 is 15 amino acids long. The CDR3 region has the DNA TGTGCCAGCAGAGAACAGGGGAGTAAAGACTACGAGCAGTACTTC. Protein: CASREQGSKDYEQYF.

This clonotype showed up many times. The genes are TRBV7-2 and TRBJ2-1; D not certain. The CDR3 extends over 13 amino acids. In germline, CDR1 is SGHTA, CDR2 FQGNSA. V lost 0 bases and J lost 12, with 12 bases in between. CDR3 amino acids: CASSLALVHGQFF. The CDR3 region has the DNA TGTGCCAGCAGCTTAGCTTTGGTACATGGGCAGTTCTTC.

This chain connects TRBV19 to TRBJ2-5; tentatively, D is TRBD1 or TRBD2 (6 bases each). Germline loops: CDR1 LNHDA, CDR2 SQIVND (reference sequence). The CDR3 totals 15 residues. Trimming shortened V by 1 base and J by 5 bases, and 14 bases separated the two germline ends. CDR3 protein: CASSIVRGARETQYF. The CDR3 nucleotides are TGTGCCAGTAGTATAGTGAGGGGGGCGCGTGAGACCCAGTACTTC.

This chain uses TRBV2 with TRBJ1-5; TRBD1 is a possible D gene (6 bases). This CDR3 spans 13 amino acids. Trimming removed 7 bases from V and 1 base from J, with 8 bases in between. Germline V gives CDR1 SNHLY, CDR2 FYNNEI. The CDR3 DNA reads as TGTGCCAGCAAGGACAGAAGCAATCAGCCCCAGCATTTT. Its protein is CASKDRSNQPQHF.

This clonotype was counted many times. The CDR3 DNA is TGTGCCAGCAGCTTGGCGGGGGTTCGGGGATTTCAGCCCCAGCATTTT. Protein sequence: CASSLAGVRGFQPQHF. The chain joins TRBV5-5 to TRBJ1-5; D is perhaps TRBD1 (5 bases). Germline V lookup: CDR1 SGHKS, CDR2 YYEKEE (reference sequence). The CDR3 contains 16 residues. V lost 0 bases and J lost 6, with 16 bases in between.

The gene calls are TRBV21-1 and TRBJ2-1; the table's D call of TRBD1 was not tested on the DNA. TRBV21-1 is labeled a pseudogene. The CDR3 has 15 amino acids. This chain's CDR3 is CASSPAGGACNEQFF. In nucleotides, the CDR3 is TGTGCCAGCAGCCCCGCCGGGGGGGCGTGCAATGAGCAGTTCTTC.

The sample holds many counts of this clonotype. The gene calls are TRBV4-3 and TRBJ1-4; D might be TRBD1 (5 bases). The V end lost 7 bases, the J end lost 5 bases, and 11 bases lay between the germline ends. The V gene's germline CDR1 is LGHNA and CDR2 YSLEER. The length of the CDR3 is 13 residues. CDR3 in amino acids: CASTPGTNEKLFF. CDR3 in DNA: TGCGCCAGCACCCCGGGGACGAATGAAAAACTGTTTTTT.

This clonotype was counted only a few times. The rearrangement uses TRBV7-2 and TRBJ2-3; D is unresolved. Per the germline V gene, CDR1 is SGHTA and CDR2 is FQGNSA. The CDR3 spans 13 residues. V was trimmed by 4 bases and J by 6 bases, leaving 11 bases between them. The CDR3 reads CASSSDLADTQYF. As DNA, the CDR3 is TGTGCCAGCAGCTCGGACCTCGCGGATACGCAGTATTTT.

This clonotype was detected ten times or more. This rearrangement joins TRBV5-1 to TRBJ1-6; D is unclear. Trimming took 0 bases from V and 0 from J, leaving 7 bases between them. CDR1 and CDR2 from the germline V gene are SGHRS and YFSETQ. This CDR3 region has 16 residues. This CDR3 is CASSLDQSSYNSPLHF. The CDR3 nucleotides are TGCGCCAGCAGCTTGGACCAGAGCTCCTATAATTCACCCCTCCACTTT.

The V gene is TRBV7-3, the J gene TRBJ2-3, with TRBD2 matching over 9 bases. Germline lookup yields CDR1 SGHTA and CDR2 FQGTGA. Trimming at V came to 2 bases and at J to 5 bases, leaving 5 bases not matched to a gene. This CDR3 is 15 amino acids long. The CDR3 reads CASSLRRGGIDTQYF. DNA of the CDR3: TGTGCCAGCAGCTTACGGCGGGGGGGGATAGATACGCAGTATTTT. Filled out from reference TRBV7-3 and TRBJ2-3, the complete variable domain reads GAGVSQTPSNKVTEKGKYVELRCDPISGHTALYWYRQSLGQGPEFLIYFQGTGAADDSGLPNDRFFAVRPEGSVSTLKIQRTERGDSAVYLCASSLRRGGIDTQYFGPGTRLTVL.

This clonotype appeared a few times. The J gene is TRBJ2-6, the V gene TRBV9; the D is unclear. Between the trimmed V and J ends, which lost 0 bases and 1 base, there was a span of 11 bases. The CDR3 length is 17 residues. Germline-derived CDR1 and CDR2 are SGDLS and YYNGEE. The chain's CDR3 is CASSVAAWVSGANVLTF. The CDR3 DNA is TGTGCCAGCAGCGTAGCGGCGTGGGTATCTGGGGCCAACGTCCTGACTTTC.

The sample holds many counts of this clonotype. The chain couples TRBV12-3 or TRBV12-4 to TRBJ2-1; 9 positions agree with TRBD1. This CDR3 comprises 14 residues. J was trimmed by 9 bases and V by 3 bases; bases with no gene match: 6. In DNA form, the CDR3 reads TGTGCCAGCAGTTTGGGGACAGGGACGAGTGAGCAGTTCTTC. As protein: CASSLGTGTSEQFF.

This clonotype was counted between two and nine times. The chain has TRBV18 and TRBJ2-1; no clear D gene. Germline CDR1 is KGHSH and CDR2 is LQKENI. CDR3 length equals 15 residues. V was shortened by 2 bases and J by 0 bases, with 8 bases between the two germline ends. The CDR3 coding sequence is TGTGCCAGCTCACCAATCTCGTCCTCCTACAATGAGCAGTTCTTC. Translation: CASSPISSSYNEQFF.

The rearrangement links TRBV4-1 to TRBJ2-2, with no clear D. Germline-derived CDR1 and CDR2 are MGHRA and YSYEKL. This CDR3 spans 15 amino acids. The V end was cut by 1 base, the J end by 3 bases, with 9 bases between. As DNA, the CDR3 is TGCGCCAGCAGCCAAGGCTGGGCTGACACCGGGGAGCTGTTTTTT. Its translation is CASSQGWADTGELFF.

Many counts were recorded for this clonotype. CDR3 DNA: TGTGCCAGCAGTCCTCCGGACAATGAGCAGTTCTTC. Amino acid sequence: CASSPPDNEQFF. This chain links TRBV6-6 with TRBJ2-1; the D is unclear. V was clipped by 5 bases and J by 5 bases, with 7 bases between them. The CDR3 totals 12 residues. CDR1 is MNHNY, CDR2 SVGAGI, per germline (reference sequence).

The sample holds a few counts of this clonotype. The chain uses TRBV4-3 and TRBJ2-5; 8 bases line up with TRBD1. This CDR3 has 16 residues. Germline V gene data show CDR1 as LGHNA and CDR2 as YSLEER. Trimming removed 1 base from V and 5 bases from J; junction bases left unmatched: 9. The CDR3 DNA follows: TGCGCCAGCAGCCAAGGCCCCGGGACAGGCGTGGAGACCCAGTACTTC. Translation gives CASSQGPGTGVETQYF.